The entry below gives a single TCR beta chain sequence along with its context. The sample belongs to a study of blood T cell repertoires in COVID-19. At the level of the study: The United States, Italy and Spain supplied acute and convalescent COVID-19 samples.

Germline assignment: CDR1 SNHLY and CDR2 FYNNEI. CDR3 length: 15 residues. Trimming left V 7 bases short and J 4 bases short, with 19 bases between. In the authors' methods: Amplification from reference gene primers served as the basis for estimated nucleated cell counts. Sequencing was performed with immunoSEQ multiplex PCR; in TCRdb, only in-frame clones are kept and a portion is missing. V and J calls and clone size follow that table, whereas D and trimming were derived from the DNA. This sample has more than 30,000 clones, with more than 80% found just once. V is TRBV2 and J is TRBJ1-2; no reliable D call. The sample consisted of peripheral blood. The clonotype comes from a woman between 65 and 79 years old with acute or convalescent COVID-19. CDR3 residues: CASTNAQTKSYGYTF. CDR3 nucleotides: TGTGCCAGCACTAACGCCCAGACTAAATCCTATGGCTACACCTTC.